Each of the 19 T cell receptor beta chains below was sequenced from the same sample in a study of T cells in Graves' hyperthyroidism and ophthalmopathy. Researchers amplified the TCR beta CDR3 regions from RNA transcripts. In the first-round RT-PCR of the TCR CDR3, the HTBI primer set was used. TCRdb re-analysed the multiplex PCR reads in MiXCR, keeping a single row per CDR3 protein. The repertoire consists of 500,000 to 600,000 distinct CDR3 sequences, with 40% to 55% occurring once and the leading ten covering around 8%. The sample consisted of peripheral blood or thyroid tissue (not recorded which). Every receptor here comes from a young woman with Graves' hyperthyroidism.

The V and J genes are TRBV12-3 or TRBV12-4 and TRBJ1-1; D is perhaps TRBD1 (6 bases). This CDR3 region has 15 residues. Between the trimmed V and J ends, which lost 5 bases and 0 bases, there was a span of 13 bases. CDR3 sequence: CASSPGAGMNTEAFF. For the CDR3, the DNA is TGTGCCAGCAGTCCGGGGGCAGGGATGAACACTGAAGCTTTCTTT.

CDR3 bases: TGCAGTGCTAGGGTTCATCTAGCGGGAGGGCCGGGTGAGACCCAGTACTTC. Protein product: CSARVHLAGGPGETQYF. The V and J genes are TRBV20-1 and TRBJ2-5, with TRBD2 identical over 12 bases. CDR1 DFQATT and CDR2 SNEGSKA come from the germline V gene (reference sequence). The V gene end was trimmed by 3 bases and the J gene end by 5 bases; junction bases not matched to a gene: 13. The CDR3 loop spans 17 amino acids.

Of note for this clonotype: A read error may account for a junction end that differs from germline. The V gene is TRBV24-1, the J gene TRBJ2-6; 7 bases are shared with TRBD2. The germline CDR1 and CDR2 sequences are KGHDR and SFDVKD. The CDR3 is 15 amino acids. CDR3 protein: CATGGVGTGADVLTF. CDR3 nucleotide sequence: TGTGCCACGGGAGGGGTTGGCACTGGGGCCGACGTCCTGACTTTC.

This clonotype was counted between two and nine times. The V and J genes are TRBV11-3 and TRBJ2-7; D gene unclear. The germline V gene has CDR1 SGHNT and CDR2 YENEEA. Trimming stripped 5 bases from V and 0 bases from J, with 8 bases between. The CDR3 is 13 residues long. The CDR3 DNA is TGTGCCAGCAGCCGCAATCCCTCCTACGAGCAGTACTTC. It is translated as CASSRNPSYEQYF. Full variable domain (remainder filled in from reference TRBV11-3 and TRBJ2-7): EAGVVQSPRYKIIEKKQPVAFWCNPISGHNTLYWYLQNLGQGPELLIRYENEEAVDDSQLPKDRFSAERLKGVDSTLKIQPAELGDSAVYLCASSRNPSYEQYFGPGTRLTVT.

Regarding this clonotype: Given a much more abundant clone one base away, this may be a read error. The V gene is TRBV9, the J gene TRBJ2-2; TRBD1 matches 8 bases. Germline CDR1 reads SGDLS; CDR2 reads YYNGEE. CDR3 length: 14 residues. Trimming took 5 bases from V and 7 from J; bases not matched to a gene: 7. CDR3 DNA sequence: TGTGCCAGCAGTGGGACAGGCCGGGACGGGGAGCTGTTTTTT. It codes for CASSGTGRDGELFF.

About this clonotype itself: This may arise from a read error, as a much more abundant clone is one base away. This chain uses TRBV7-3 with TRBJ1-6; 7 bases match TRBD1. The V gene's germline CDR1 is SGHTA and CDR2 FQGTGA. After removal of 5 bases from V and 0 bases from J, the junction contained 4 bases not matched to a gene. The CDR3 spans 16 residues. This CDR3 is CASSQDRISYNSPLHF. CDR3 sequence (DNA): TGTGCCAGCAGCCAGGACAGGATCTCCTATAATTCACCCCTCCACTTT. Filled out from reference TRBV7-3 and TRBJ1-6, the complete variable domain reads GAGVSQTPSNKVTEKGKYVELRCDPISGHTALYWYRQSLGQGPEFLIYFQGTGAADDSGLPNDRFFAVRPEGSVSTLKIQRTERGDSAVYLCASSQDRISYNSPLHFGNGTRLTVT.

This clonotype appeared many times. V is TRBV12-3 or TRBV12-4 and J is TRBJ1-1, with D possibly being TRBD1 (6 bases). Trimming pared 3 bases from V and 0 bases from J, leaving 14 bases between. The CDR3 totals 16 residues. The CDR3 spells CASSFHRTVLNTEAFF. CDR3 nucleotides: TGTGCCAGCAGTTTCCATAGGACAGTTTTGAACACTGAAGCTTTCTTT.

The chain uses TRBV10-3 and TRBJ2-4; 8 positions agree with TRBD1. Germline-derived CDR1 and CDR2 are ENHRY and SYGVKD. V shed 3 bases, J shed 8 bases, and the junction held 6 bases outside the gene matches. The CDR3 totals 14 residues. The CDR3 reads CAISDGTGGDIQYF. The CDR3 coding sequence is TGTGCCATCAGTGATGGGACAGGAGGAGACATTCAGTACTTC.

The table lists this clonotype with many counts. This chain joins TRBV5-1 and TRBJ2-7; 9 bases agree with TRBD1. The junction had 6 bases not matched to a gene; V was cut back by 0 bases and J by 2 bases. Per the germline V gene, CDR1 is SGHRS and CDR2 is YFSETQ. The CDR3 sequence is 16 residues long. CDR3 loop: CASSLAVGTGTYEQYF. The CDR3 DNA is TGCGCCAGCAGCTTGGCAGTTGGGACAGGGACCTACGAGCAGTACTTC.

This clonotype was detected a few times. The chain joins TRBV20-1 to TRBJ2-3; D is unresolved. From germline, CDR1 is DFQATT and CDR2 SNEGSKA (reference sequence). The CDR3 is made up of 16 amino acids. V shed 5 bases and J shed 1 base, with 19 bases lying between them. The CDR3 coding sequence is TGCAGTGCTCCCATCCCCCAACGGGCAGGCACAGATACGCAGTATTTT. This codes for CSAPIPQRAGTDTQYF.

A few counts support this clonotype. The CDR3 loop is CASSLERSGAIPEAFF. The CDR3 nucleotides read TGTGCCAGCAGCTTAGAAAGGTCAGGGGCGATCCCTGAAGCTTTCTTT. The chain recombines TRBV7-9 with TRBJ1-1, with D possibly being TRBD1 (6 bases). CDR3 length: 16 residues. Per the germline V gene, CDR1 is SEHNR and CDR2 is FQNEAQ (reference sequence). Trimming took off 1 base at V and 6 bases at J, with 18 bases between the two ends.

This clonotype has a handful of counts. The junction and the germline gene differ at one end; a read error may be behind it. V is TRBV5-6 and J is TRBJ1-4; 10 bases match TRBD1. Germline CDR1 SGHDT, CDR2 YYEEEE. There are 15 residues in the CDR3. DNA for the CDR3: TGTACCAGCAGCCCGACCGGACAGGGGGGAGAAAAACTGTTTTTT. Residues: CTSSPTGQGGEKLFF.

The chain joins TRBV11-2 to TRBJ1-4; unclear D gene. CDR1 and CDR2 (germline): SGHAT, FQNNGV. Trimming cost V 7 bases and J 6 bases, with 9 bases left between them. This CDR3 has 12 amino acids. CDR3 in amino acids: CASTLRDEKLFF. CDR3 nucleotides: TGTGCCAGCACCCTCCGGGATGAAAAACTGTTTTTT.

This clonotype was detected many times. The rearrangement joins TRBV6-5 to TRBJ1-2; possible D gene TRBD1, 5 bases. The CDR3 sequence is 15 residues long. Looked up from germline, CDR1 is MNHEY and CDR2 is SVGAGI. V lost 5 bases and J 0 bases, leaving 13 bases between the germline ends. DNA of the CDR3: TGTGCCAGCAGTACTCGACAGAACTCTAACTATGGCTACACCTTC. Amino acid sequence: CASSTRQNSNYGYTF.

In this sample, this clonotype turned up many times. J is TRBJ1-4 and V is TRBV24-1; 10 bases match TRBD1. The CDR3 has 16 amino acids. CDR1 KGHDR and CDR2 SFDVKD come from the germline V gene. The ends lost 3 bases at V and 3 bases at J; junction bases unmatched: 3. The CDR3 here is CATSDGDRGANEKLFF. As DNA, the CDR3 is TGTGCCACCAGTGATGGGGACAGGGGAGCTAATGAAAAACTGTTTTTT.

As for this clonotype: Given a much more abundant clone one base away, this may be a read error. The chain uses TRBV7-2 and TRBJ2-7, with TRBD2 matching over 9 bases. Losses at the gene ends were 5 bases for V and 2 bases for J; bases not matched to a gene: 7. CDR1 and CDR2 (germline): SGHTA, FQGNSA. The CDR3 extends over 15 amino acids. The DNA of the CDR3 is TGTGCCAGCAGCGACTCCGCGGGAGGGCCCTACGAGCAGTACTTC. Its protein product is CASSDSAGGPYEQYF.

The table lists this clonotype with many counts. This rearrangement joins TRBV20-1 to TRBJ2-5, with D unresolved. V lost 0 bases, J lost 3 bases, and 8 bases lay in between. CDR1 is DFQATT, CDR2 SNEGSKA, per germline (reference sequence). This CDR3 contains 13 residues. The CDR3 sequence: CSARDSPEETQYF. The CDR3, as DNA: TGCAGTGCTAGAGATAGTCCGGAAGAGACCCAGTACTTC.

This clonotype occurred many times. The J gene is TRBJ2-5, the V gene TRBV20-1, with 9 bases aligning to TRBD2. J gave up 5 bases and V 0 bases, and 10 bases lay outside the gene matches. The CDR3 has 16 amino acids. Germline V gene sequence: CDR1 DFQATT, CDR2 SNEGSKA (reference sequence). The CDR3 DNA follows: TGCAGTGCTAGAGATCGAGCGGGACTAGCTAAGGAGACCCAGTACTTC. It specifies CSARDRAGLAKETQYF.

The gene calls are TRBV15 and TRBJ2-2, with 7 bases lining up with TRBD2. Germline V gene lookup returns CDR1 LNHNV and CDR2 YYDKDF (reference sequence). CDR3 length: 14 residues. The junction had 3 bases not matched to a gene; V was cut back by 5 bases and J by 3 bases. CDR3 nucleotide sequence: TGTGCCACCAGCCTGGCGGGAGACACCGGGGAGCTGTTTTTT. This gives the protein CATSLAGDTGELFF.